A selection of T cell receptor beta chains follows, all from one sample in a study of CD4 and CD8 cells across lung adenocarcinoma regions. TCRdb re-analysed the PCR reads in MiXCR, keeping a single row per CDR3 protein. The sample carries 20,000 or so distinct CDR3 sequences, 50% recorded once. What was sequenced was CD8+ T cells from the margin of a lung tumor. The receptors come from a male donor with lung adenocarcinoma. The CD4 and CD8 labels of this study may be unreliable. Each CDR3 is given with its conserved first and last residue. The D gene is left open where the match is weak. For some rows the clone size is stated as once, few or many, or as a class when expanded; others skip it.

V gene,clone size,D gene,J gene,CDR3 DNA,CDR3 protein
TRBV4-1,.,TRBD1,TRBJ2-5,TGCGCCAGCAGCCGACAGGGGTCATCAGAGACCCAGTACTTC,CASSRQGSSETQYF
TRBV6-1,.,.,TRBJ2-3,TGTGCCAGCAGGGCCTCGGGGCTGCGAGGCACAAACACTCAGTATTTC,CASRASGLRGTNTQYF
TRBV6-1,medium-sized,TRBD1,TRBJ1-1,TGTGCCAGCAGTGAACCAGGGGGCTGGACTGAAGCTTTCTTT,CASSEPGGWTEAFF
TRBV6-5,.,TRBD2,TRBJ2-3,TGTGCCAGCAGCTTACTAGCGGGAGATCCAACAGATACGCAGTATTTT,CASSLLAGDPTDTQYF
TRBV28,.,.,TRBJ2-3,TGTGCCAGCAGTCCCGGGGCGGGACAACAGTACTTT,CASSPGAGQQYF
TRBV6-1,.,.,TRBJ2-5,TGTGCCAGGGCCAAAGGGGGACGAGCGGCAGAGACCCAGTACTTC,CARAKGGRAAETQYF
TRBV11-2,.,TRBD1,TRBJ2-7,TGTGCCAGCAGCCCCTTGCACAGGGGCTCCCCATACGAGCAGTACTTC,CASSPLHRGSPYEQYF
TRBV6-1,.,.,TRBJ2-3,TGTGCCAGCCGTGAAGCGGGGACGGGGGTCAGGGACACTCAGTATTTC,CASREAGTGVRDTQYF
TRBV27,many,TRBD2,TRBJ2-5,TGTGCCAGCAGCCGGACTAGCGGGAGAGTCGGGGAGACCCAGTACTTC,CASSRTSGRVGETQYF
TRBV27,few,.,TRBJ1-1,TGTGCCAGCAGTTTTTATCGGTTTACTGAAGCTTTCTTT,CASSFYRFTEAFF
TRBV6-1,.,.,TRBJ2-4,TGTGCGGGCAGCGAGGGCCGTGACCAAGAGATTCAGTACTTC,CAGSEGRDQEIQYF
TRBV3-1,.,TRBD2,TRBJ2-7,TGTGCCAGCAGCCAAGAAGGGAGGGAATTGTACGAGCAGTACTTC,CASSQEGRELYEQYF
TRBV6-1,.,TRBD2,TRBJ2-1,TGTGCCAGCAGCAGAACTAGCGGGAGGGTCAATGAGCAGTTCTTC,CASSRTSGRVNEQFF
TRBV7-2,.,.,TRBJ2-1,TGTGCCAGCAGCTACGACAGCTACAATGAGCAGTTCTTC,CASSYDSYNEQFF
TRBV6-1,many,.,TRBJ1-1,TGTGCCAGCAGTGCCACAGTACGGGTTTCTGAAGCTTTCTTT,CASSATVRVSEAFF
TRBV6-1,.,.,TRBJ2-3,TGTGCCAGCACGGGGCTGGGGGCCAAAGACACGCAGTATTTC,CASTGLGAKDTQYF